One T cell receptor beta chain is described in this entry. Its cognate antigen is unknown. This record comes from a study of T cells in Graves' hyperthyroidism and ophthalmopathy. Study-wide points: From stable hyperthyroidism, ophthalmopathy was set apart by a 13 V-J model.

RNA transcripts were the template for amplifying TCR beta CDR3 regions. In the first-round RT-PCR of the TCR CDR3, the HTBI primer set was used. TCRdb itself ran the multiplex PCR reads through MiXCR, one entry per CDR3 protein. Counted here are around 580,000 distinct CDR3 sequences, 46% occurring once; the ten biggest clones make up approximately 7.5%. Germline assignment: CDR1 ENHRY and CDR2 SYGVKD. The CDR3 has 13 residues. The germline V and J ends were trimmed by 10 bases and 2 bases, with 14 bases remaining between them. Absence of ophthalmopathy progression within 18 months defined stable Graves' hyperthyroidism. Patients aged 18 to 65 had newly diagnosed hyperthyroidism lasting under 2 months.

This receptor was obtained from a woman under 30 with Graves' hyperthyroidism. J is TRBJ2-5 and V is TRBV10-3, with D maybe TRBD1 (6 bases). Sequencing used peripheral blood or thyroid tissue (not recorded which). CDR3 sequence reads: CATHAQGQETQYF. The CDR3 DNA reads as TGTGCCACCCACGCCCAGGGGCAAGAGACCCAGTACTTC.